A single sample gave rise to the 20 T cell receptor beta chains below, sequenced in a study of cytomegalovirus exposure and HLA in healthy donors. PCR amplification relied on 60 Vbeta primers (plus 13 Jbeta primers). This table comes from immunoSEQ multiplex PCR, and its TCRdb copy is limited to in-frame clones, with some not included. The sample data list approximately 210,000 clones. Sequencing was done on a sample of PBMCs. Receptors originate from a woman aged 30 to 39 in good health and CMV-seropositive.

The V and J genes are TRBV19 and TRBJ1-1; 9 positions agree with TRBD1. The trim removed 2 bases at V and 8 bases at J, leaving 3 bases unmatched. Per the germline V gene, CDR1 is LNHDA and CDR2 is SQIVND (reference sequence). The CDR3 loop spans 13 amino acids. The CDR3 loop reads CASSITGGNEAFF. CDR3 DNA sequence: TGTGCCAGTAGTATAACAGGGGGCAACGAAGCTTTCTTT. The full variable domain, rest sourced from reference TRBV19 and TRBJ1-1, is DGGITQSPKYLFRKEGQNVTLSCEQNLNHDAMYWYRQDPGQGLRLIYYSQIVNDFQKGDIAEGYSVSREKKESFPLTVTSAQKNPTAFYLCASSITGGNEAFFGQGTRLTVV.

V is TRBV19 and J is TRBJ2-1; the D gene is possibly TRBD2 (7 bases). Looked up from germline, CDR1 is LNHDA and CDR2 is SQIVND (reference sequence). The V end was cut by 3 bases, the J end by 4 bases, with 19 bases between. This CDR3 is built from 17 residues. CDR3 loop: CASSIGGWGGVYNEQFF. For the CDR3, the DNA is TGTGCCAGTAGTATCGGTGGGTGGGGGGGCGTTTACAATGAGCAGTTCTTC.

The chain links TRBV4-3 to TRBJ1-2; D may be TRBD1 (5 bases). V lost 1 base and J lost 0, with 12 bases in between. CDR1 is LGHNA and CDR2 is YSLEER in the germline V gene. The CDR3 runs to 16 residues. In nucleotides, the CDR3 is TGCGCCAGCAGCCAAGGGGGGGGTACAGCTAACTATGGCTACACCTTC. Translation gives CASSQGGGTANYGYTF.

This chain connects TRBV29-1 to TRBJ1-2; unclear D gene. Per germline, CDR1 SQVTM and CDR2 ANQGSEA. This CDR3 has 15 amino acids. V lost 6 bases, J lost 0 bases, and 17 bases lay in between. Written as DNA, the CDR3 is TGCAGCGTCTCCACCCTTTTTAGTTCTAACTATGGCTACACCTTC. It translates to CSVSTLFSSNYGYTF.

This rearrangement joins TRBV7-9 to TRBJ1-1, with D unclear. Germline CDR1 is SEHNR and CDR2 is FQNEAQ (reference sequence). Trimming removed 3 bases at V and 1 base at J, with 6 bases between. CDR3 length: 13 residues. CDR3 sequence reads: CASSFRGNTEAFF. CDR3 DNA sequence: TGTGCCAGCAGCTTCCGAGGGAACACTGAAGCTTTCTTT.

The CDR3 bases are TGTGCCAGCAGTTACTCGGCAGGGTCACCTGGCGGCTACACCTTC. It encodes CASSYSAGSPGGYTF. The rearrangement uses TRBV6-6 and TRBJ1-2; TRBD1 might be the D (5 bases). CDR3 length: 15 amino acids. The V gene's germline CDR1 is MNHNY and CDR2 SVGAGI (reference sequence). V lost 0 bases and J lost 8, with 16 bases in between.

The chain joins TRBV2 to TRBJ2-1, with D possibly TRBD2 on 5 matching bases. Germline CDR1 and CDR2: SNHLY and FYNNEI. This CDR3 contains 15 residues. V shed 3 bases and J shed 5 bases, with 14 bases lying between them. The CDR3 region is CASSDMASGNNEQFF. The CDR3 DNA follows: TGTGCCAGCAGTGATATGGCCAGCGGCAACAATGAGCAGTTCTTC. The entire variable domain, with the rest obtained from reference TRBV2 and TRBJ2-1, is as follows: EPEVTQTPSHQVTQMGQEVILRCVPISNHLYFYWYRQILGQKVEFLVSFYNNEISEKSEIFDDQFSVERPDGSNFTLKIRSTKLEDSAMYFCASSDMASGNNEQFFGPGTRLTVL.

The V and J genes are TRBV10-3 and TRBJ2-1; 8 bases line up with TRBD2. The CDR3 runs to 14 residues. Germline CDR1 and CDR2: ENHRY and SYGVKD. V gave up 8 bases and J gave up 6 bases; unmatched junction bases: 9. For the CDR3, the DNA is TGTGCCATCGGAGCGCGGGGGGACCTCAATGAGCAGTTCTTC. Protein sequence: CAIGARGDLNEQFF.

V usage is TRBV7-2 and J usage is TRBJ2-7, with D maybe TRBD2 (6 bases). The V and J ends lost 5 bases and 0 bases respectively, with 17 bases between them. Germline CDR1 reads SGHTA; CDR2 reads FQGNSA. This CDR3 has 16 residues. The CDR3 sequence: CASSNLRDSGSYEQYF. The CDR3 bases are TGTGCCAGCAGCAACCTCCGGGACTCAGGCTCCTACGAGCAGTACTTC.

The genes are TRBV30 and TRBJ2-1, with 7 bases matching TRBD2. The germline CDR1 and CDR2 sequences are GTSNPN and SVGIG (reference sequence). V lost 3 bases to trimming and J lost 4 bases; unmatched junction nucleotides: 9. CDR3 length: 15 residues. As DNA, the CDR3 is TGTGCCTGGAGCCTTGTCACTAGCGTTTACAATGAGCAGTTCTTC. It is translated as CAWSLVTSVYNEQFF.

The genes are TRBV5-5 and TRBJ1-2, with a tentative D call TRBD1 (6 bases). Trimming stripped 8 bases from V and 5 bases from J, with 7 bases between. Per the germline V gene, CDR1 is SGHKS and CDR2 is YYEKEE (reference sequence). The CDR3 contains 10 residues. The CDR3 region is CASQGYGYTF. The CDR3 nucleotides read TGTGCCAGTCAGGGGTATGGCTACACCTTC. Together with reference TRBV5-5 and TRBJ1-2, the CDR3 gives the full variable domain: DAGVTQSPTHLIKTRGQQVTLRCSPISGHKSVSWYQQVLGQGPQFIFQYYEKEERGRGNFPDRFSARQFPNYSSELNVNALLLGDSALYLCASQGYGYTFGSGTRLTVV.

The V and J genes are TRBV27 and TRBJ1-4, with D possibly matching TRBD1 (5 bases). CDR1 MNHEY and CDR2 SMNVEV come from the germline V gene (reference sequence). There are 15 residues in the CDR3. V dropped 6 bases and J dropped 7 bases, with 18 bases sitting between them. The CDR3 sequence: CASSAAPGWGEKLFF. In DNA form, the CDR3 reads TGTGCCAGCAGCGCGGCGCCAGGGTGGGGTGAAAAACTGTTTTTT.

The J gene is TRBJ2-1, the V gene TRBV5-4, with 7 nucleotides matching TRBD2. The V segment lost 4 bases and the J segment 4 bases; nucleotides outside the gene matches: 11. Germline assignment: CDR1 SGHNT and CDR2 YYREEE (reference sequence). This CDR3 spans 16 amino acids. CDR3 sequence: CASSRSLAVDYNEQFF. DNA of the CDR3: TGTGCCAGCAGCAGGAGCCTAGCGGTCGATTACAATGAGCAGTTCTTC.

The chain employs TRBV7-9 and TRBJ1-1; D uncertain. Germline V gene data show CDR1 as SEHNR and CDR2 as FQNEAQ (reference sequence). This CDR3 is 15 amino acids long. With 1 base removed from V and 0 bases from J, the gap between germline ends came to 9 bases. Written as DNA, the CDR3 is TGTGCCAGCAGCTTAGGAGGCGGAGTGAACACTGAAGCTTTCTTT. This encodes CASSLGGGVNTEAFF.

The chain is built from TRBV5-5 and TRBJ1-2, with 10 bases identical to TRBD1. V shed 5 bases, J shed 7 bases, and the junction held 8 bases outside the gene matches. This CDR3 contains 14 residues. CDR1 is SGHKS, CDR2 YYEKEE, per germline (reference sequence). The CDR3 loop reads CASSSPGTGAGYTF. Written as DNA, the CDR3 is TGTGCCAGCAGTTCGCCCGGGACAGGGGCTGGCTACACCTTC. Based on the CDR3 plus reference TRBV5-5 and TRBJ1-2, the full variable domain is DAGVTQSPTHLIKTRGQQVTLRCSPISGHKSVSWYQQVLGQGPQFIFQYYEKEERGRGNFPDRFSARQFPNYSSELNVNALLLGDSALYLCASSSPGTGAGYTFGSGTRLTVV.

The gene calls are TRBV6-5 and TRBJ1-5; D perhaps matches TRBD1 (6 bases). Germline V gene data show CDR1 as MNHEY and CDR2 as SVGAGI. The V end lost 2 bases, the J end lost 3 bases, and 14 bases lay between the germline ends. The CDR3 consists of 16 residues. The CDR3 loop is CASSYPAGDVNQPQHF. CDR3 sequence (DNA): TGTGCCAGCAGTTACCCGGCAGGGGATGTCAATCAGCCCCAGCATTTT.

CDR3 region: CASSYSIRVNYGYTF. DNA for the CDR3: TGTGCCAGCAGTTACTCGATCAGGGTCAACTATGGCTACACCTTC. This chain joins TRBV6-5 and TRBJ1-2; maybe TRBD1 (5 bases). Trimming cost V 0 bases and J 2 bases, with 10 bases left between them. This CDR3 is 15 amino acids long. Germline V gene data show CDR1 as MNHEY and CDR2 as SVGAGI.

The chain carries TRBV28 and TRBJ2-7; tentative D call: TRBD1 (6 bases). Trimming pared 8 bases from V and 6 bases from J, leaving 23 bases between. Per germline, CDR1 MDHEN and CDR2 SYDVKM. The CDR3 extends over 15 amino acids. CDR3: CASESPRPGDFEQYF. The CDR3 bases are TGTGCCAGCGAGTCCCCACGCCCAGGGGATTTCGAGCAGTACTTC.

The chain recombines TRBV4-3 with TRBJ2-7, with TRBD2 matching 7 bases. The germline gives CDR1 LGHNA, CDR2 YSLEER. The CDR3 has 15 residues. V shed 6 bases, J shed 0 bases, and the junction held 8 bases outside the gene matches. The CDR3 DNA follows: TGCGCCAGCAGTGGACGTTTAGCGGGCTCCTACGAGCAGTACTTC. Protein: CASSGRLAGSYEQYF.

J is TRBJ1-2 and V is TRBV28; 7 nucleotides line up with TRBD1. Per the germline V gene, CDR1 is MDHEN and CDR2 is SYDVKM. V was pared by 2 bases and J by 2 bases, with 5 bases of the junction left unmatched. CDR3 length equals 15 residues. The CDR3 coding sequence is TGTGCCAGCAGTTTAGGGTTGACAGGGAACTATGGCTACACCTTC. Translation gives CASSLGLTGNYGYTF.